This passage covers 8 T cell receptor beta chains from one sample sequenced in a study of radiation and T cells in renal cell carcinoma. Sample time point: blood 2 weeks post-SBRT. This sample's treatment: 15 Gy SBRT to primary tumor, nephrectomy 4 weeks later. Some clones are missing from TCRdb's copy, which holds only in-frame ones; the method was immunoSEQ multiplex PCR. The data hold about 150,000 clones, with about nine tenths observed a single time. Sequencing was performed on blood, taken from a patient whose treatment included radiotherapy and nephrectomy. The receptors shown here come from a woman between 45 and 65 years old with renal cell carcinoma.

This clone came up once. The CDR3 loop is CASRDMSGGNTEAFF. CDR3 sequence (DNA): TGTGCCAGCAGGGATATGTCAGGGGGGAACACTGAAGCTTTCTTT. The V and J genes are TRBV6-5 and TRBJ1-1; 7 nucleotides align to TRBD1. The germline gives CDR1 MNHEY, CDR2 SVGAGI. This CDR3 has 15 residues. J lost 1 base, V lost 6 bases, and 8 bases had no gene match.

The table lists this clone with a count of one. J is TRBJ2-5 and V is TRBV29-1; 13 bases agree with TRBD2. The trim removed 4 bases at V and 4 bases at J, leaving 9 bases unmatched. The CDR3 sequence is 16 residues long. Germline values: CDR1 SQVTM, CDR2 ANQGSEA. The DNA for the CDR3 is TGCAGCGTTGTCCCTACTAGCGGGGGGGTAGGAGAGACCCAGTACTTC. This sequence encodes CSVVPTSGGVGETQYF.

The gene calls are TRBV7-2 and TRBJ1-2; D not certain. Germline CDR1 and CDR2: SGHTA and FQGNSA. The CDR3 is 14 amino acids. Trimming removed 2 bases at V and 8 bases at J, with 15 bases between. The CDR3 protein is CASSLTPGLGGYTF. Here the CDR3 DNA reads TGTGCCAGCAGCTTAACTCCGGGCCTGGGGGGCTACACCTTC. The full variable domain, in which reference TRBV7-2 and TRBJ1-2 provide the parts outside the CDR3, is GAGVSQSPSNKVTEKGKDVELRCDPISGHTALYWYRQSLGQGLEFLIYFQGNSAPDKSGLPSDRFSAERTGGSVSTLTIQRTQQEDSAVYLCASSLTPGLGGYTFGSGTRLTVV.

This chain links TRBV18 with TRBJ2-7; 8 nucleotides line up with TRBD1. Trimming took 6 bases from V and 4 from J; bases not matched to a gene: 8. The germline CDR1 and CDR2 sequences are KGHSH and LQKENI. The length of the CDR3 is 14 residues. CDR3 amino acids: CASSGQGGGYEQYF. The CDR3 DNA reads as TGTGCCAGCTCCGGACAGGGAGGAGGATACGAGCAGTACTTC.

CDR3 residues: CASRSRVVAEAFF. The CDR3 nucleotides are TGTGCCAGCAGATCGCGGGTGGTCGCTGAAGCTTTCTTT. The V and J genes are TRBV7-9 and TRBJ1-1; D call uncertain. CDR1 and CDR2 (germline): SEHNR, FQNEAQ (reference sequence). This CDR3 comprises 13 residues. V lost 6 bases and J lost 6, with 14 bases in between.

The CDR3: CASSPQGGYTDTQYF. The CDR3 bases are TGTGCCAGCAGCCCCCAGGGGGGATACACAGATACGCAGTATTTT. V gene TRBV7-2 combines with J gene TRBJ2-3, with D possibly being TRBD1 (7 bases). CDR1 is SGHTA and CDR2 is FQGNSA in the germline V gene. The CDR3 is 15 amino acids. V lost 5 bases and J lost 2, with 14 bases in between.

CDR3 region: CASSFARSANYGYTF. DNA for the CDR3: TGTGCCAGCAGCTTCGCCCGCTCAGCAAACTATGGCTACACCTTC. The chain couples TRBV7-8 to TRBJ1-2, with D unresolved. V was cut by 3 bases and J by 2 bases, with 13 bases left in between. CDR1 SGHVS and CDR2 FQNEAQ come from the germline V gene. This CDR3 is built from 15 residues.

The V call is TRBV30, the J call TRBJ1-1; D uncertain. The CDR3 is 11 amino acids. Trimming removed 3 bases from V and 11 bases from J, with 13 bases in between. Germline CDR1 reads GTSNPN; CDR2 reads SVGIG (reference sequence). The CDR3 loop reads CAWSPKIVAFF. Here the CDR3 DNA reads TGTGCCTGGAGCCCCAAAATCGTCGCTTTCTTT.